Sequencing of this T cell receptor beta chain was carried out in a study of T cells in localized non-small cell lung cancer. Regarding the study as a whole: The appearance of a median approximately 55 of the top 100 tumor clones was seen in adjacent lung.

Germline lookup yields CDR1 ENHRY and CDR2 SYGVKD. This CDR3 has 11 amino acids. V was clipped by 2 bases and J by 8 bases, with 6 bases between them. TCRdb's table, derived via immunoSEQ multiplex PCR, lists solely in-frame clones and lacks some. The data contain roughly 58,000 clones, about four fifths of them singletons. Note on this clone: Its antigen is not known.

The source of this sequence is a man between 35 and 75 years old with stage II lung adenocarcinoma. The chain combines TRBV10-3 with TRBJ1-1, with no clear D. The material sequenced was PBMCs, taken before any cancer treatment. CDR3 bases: TGTGCCATCAGTGAGGGCAGCGAAGCTTTCTTT. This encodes CAISEGSEAFF.